Sequencing of this T cell receptor (beta chain) was carried out in a study of cytomegalovirus exposure and HLA in healthy donors. For this clone: The target antigen is unknown.

In germline, CDR1 is SGDLS, CDR2 YYNGEE. Unmatched junction bases numbered 11, after V lost 0 bases and J lost 7 bases. There are 16 residues in the CDR3. Overall study findings and caveats: In vitro experiments confirmed that three CMV-associated chains were specific for CMV antigens. Available immune exposure information was restricted to CMV serostatus only. A later analysis found that most CMV-associated TCR beta chains appeared HLA-restricted.

PCR was performed using 60 Vbeta and 13 Jbeta primers. Sequencing was performed with immunoSEQ multiplex PCR; in TCRdb, only in-frame clones are kept and a portion is missing. The table for this sample gives about 130,000 clones. Sequenced: PBMCs. The chain combines TRBV9 with TRBJ2-3; 7 bases line up with TRBD1. The TCR sequence derives from a man younger than 35 in good health and CMV-seronegative. CDR3 region: CASSVAPGQVGHTQYF. The CDR3, as DNA: TGTGCCAGCAGCGTAGCTCCCGGACAGGTCGGACATACGCAGTATTTT.